This T cell receptor (beta chain) was sequenced in a study of CD8+ T cells in alopecia areata. About the research overall: Female C3H/HeJ recipients aged roughly 7-10 weeks got skin from C3H/HeJ graft donors aged roughly 6-13 months that had spontaneous alopecia.

Scientists pooled cutaneous lymph node cells and sorted them on CD4, CD8alpha, NKG2D, NKG2ACE and other markers. This clone was recorded a few times. Germline and genes here are mouse. The sequenced fragment ends 4 residues before the CDR3 boundary, so the rest is inferred from the germline J gene. cDNA serving as the sequencing template came from extracted, reverse transcribed RNA. The table came from immunoSEQ multiplex PCR; TCRdb's copy has only in-frame clones and leaves some out. The sample offers over 15,000 clones and no singletons, the top ten holding around 29%. The CDR3 consists of 14 residues. Germline V CDR1 and CDR2: FNHDT, SITEND (reference sequence).

The TCR comes from a C3H/HeJ mouse with alopecia areata. Mice of this strain are of MHC haplotype H2-k. This chain uses TRBV19 with TRBJ2-7; TRBD2 aligns across 11 bases. Sequencing input: CD8+ T cells sorted from a lymph node. The CDR3 protein is CASSAGLGEYEQYF. Incomplete CDR3 DNA: TGTGCCAGCAGTGCGGGACTGGGGGAATAT.